This TCR beta chain derives from a study of a mutant IDH1 vaccine in newly diagnosed glioma. The time point: week 47, end of study. Each vaccine dose was 300 ug of mutant IDH1 20-mer peptide, with topical imiquimod. Clones were read by immunoSEQ multiplex PCR, and TCRdb kept only the in-frame ones, dropping some. The repertoire consists of 30,000 to 40,000 clones, with over 75% occurring once and the leading ten covering about 5.5%. The CDR3 extends over 14 amino acids. Germline CDR1 is MNHNY and CDR2 is SVGAGI (reference sequence). V lost 8 bases and J 3 bases, leaving 16 bases between the germline ends. Only one count was recorded for this clone. Its antigen is currently unknown.

The genes are TRBV6-6 and TRBJ1-2, with a tentative D call TRBD1 (6 bases). The sequence came from a woman between 40 and 55 years old with glioma. Source: PBMCs, taken from a glioma patient whose treatment included an IDH1 peptide vaccine. CDR3 in DNA: TGTGCCAGCCTATTGGACAGTCGCGACTATGGCTACACCTTC. Translated: CASLLDSRDYGYTF.